The 13 T cell receptor beta chains below were found in one sample sequenced in a study of T cell responses to AZD1222 COVID-19 vaccine. Assay: immunoSEQ multiplex PCR; the TCRdb copy retains only in-frame clones and omits some. The sample records about 120,000 clones, roughly nine tenths being singletons. The sequencing used peripheral blood, collected on day 0 of AZD1222 vaccination. The receptors here all came from an adult in good health.

The rearrangement links TRBV7-3 to TRBJ2-1; TRBD2 aligns across 10 bases. The CDR3 spans 15 residues. Per germline, CDR1 SGHTA and CDR2 FQGTGA. The ends lost 5 bases at V and 10 bases at J; junction bases unmatched: 11. CDR3 residues: CASSPQSSGSREQFF. The DNA for the CDR3 is TGTGCCAGCAGCCCCCAATCTAGCGGGAGTAGGGAGCAGTTCTTC.

The chain links TRBV27 to TRBJ1-4; TRBD1 agrees at 7 bases. The V gene's germline CDR1 is MNHEY and CDR2 SMNVEV (reference sequence). Trimming cost V 3 bases and J 7 bases; bases outside gene matches: 11. The CDR3 is 16 amino acids. In nucleotides, the CDR3 is TGTGCCAGCAGTTTCCGGGACAGAGGGGGGGGTGAAAAACTGTTTTTT. It yields the protein CASSFRDRGGGEKLFF.

This chain joins TRBV6-1 and TRBJ1-4, with D maybe TRBD1 (6 bases). Germline CDR1 reads MNHNS; CDR2 reads SASEGT. Trimming took 0 bases from V and 8 from J, leaving 10 bases between them. The CDR3 extends over 14 amino acids. The CDR3 reads CASSEAWGREKLFF. CDR3 nucleotide sequence: TGTGCCAGCAGTGAAGCCTGGGGGCGGGAAAAACTGTTTTTT.

As regards this clone: This same CDR3 is encoded by further DNA sequences in the sample. V is TRBV12-3 or TRBV12-4 and J is TRBJ1-2; D ambiguous. CDR3 size: 12 residues. V lost 6 bases and J lost 3, with 8 bases in between. CDR3 coding DNA: TGTGCCAGCAGCCCCCGGGACTATGGCTACACCTTC. Its translation: CASSPRDYGYTF.

The chain is built from TRBV9 and TRBJ1-4, with TRBD1 matching over 7 bases. The ends lost 3 bases at V and 8 bases at J; junction bases unmatched: 10. Looked up from germline, CDR1 is SGDLS and CDR2 is YYNGEE. The CDR3 has 15 amino acids. CDR3 nucleotide sequence: TGTGCCAGCAGCGAGGAGACAGGGTTAGGGGAAAAACTGTTTTTT. Translated, it gives CASSEETGLGEKLFF.

The genes are TRBV13 and TRBJ2-1, with 9 positions matching TRBD2. The junction had 9 bases not matched to a gene; V was cut back by 3 bases and J by 6 bases. Germline V gene data show CDR1 as PRHDT and CDR2 as FYEKMQ (reference sequence). CDR3 length: 16 amino acids. The CDR3 nucleotides read TGTGCCAGCAGCTTTCTAACTAGCGGGCGGGTCAATGAGCAGTTCTTC. Translation: CASSFLTSGRVNEQFF.

V and J are TRBV29-1 and TRBJ1-1; D possibly corresponds to TRBD1 (5 bases). Germline lookup yields CDR1 SQVTM and CDR2 ANQGSEA. The CDR3 spans 14 residues. Trimming left V 7 bases short and J 4 bases short, with 19 bases between. Written as DNA, the CDR3 is TGCAGCGCCACGGGACGGACGAGTGGCACTGAAGCTTTCTTT. It translates to CSATGRTSGTEAFF.

The V gene is TRBV19, the J gene TRBJ1-1; D is ambiguous. The CDR3 runs to 11 residues. The germline V and J ends were trimmed by 5 bases and 6 bases, with 7 bases remaining between them. CDR1 is LNHDA and CDR2 is SQIVND in the germline V gene (reference sequence). CDR3 protein: CASSGISEAFF. CDR3 in DNA: TGTGCCAGTAGTGGGATCTCTGAAGCTTTCTTT. The entire variable domain, with the rest obtained from reference TRBV19 and TRBJ1-1, is as follows: DGGITQSPKYLFRKEGQNVTLSCEQNLNHDAMYWYRQDPGQGLRLIYYSQIVNDFQKGDIAEGYSVSREKKESFPLTVTSAQKNPTAFYLCASSGISEAFFGQGTRLTVV.

This chain uses TRBV6-1 with TRBJ1-5; D ambiguous. Germline V lookup: CDR1 MNHNS, CDR2 SASEGT. The CDR3 totals 15 residues. Trimming took off 3 bases at V and 4 bases at J, with 13 bases between the two ends. CDR3 region: CASSEPAGMNQPQHF. The CDR3 nucleotides are TGTGCCAGCAGTGAGCCAGCAGGTATGAATCAGCCCCAGCATTTT.

The chain has TRBV6-2 or TRBV6-3 and TRBJ2-3; D ambiguous. In germline, CDR1 is MNHEY, CDR2 SVGEGT. V shed 0 bases and J shed 3 bases, with 10 bases lying between them. The CDR3 runs 15 residues. DNA for the CDR3: TGTGCCAGCAGTTACTCTGCCAGTTATACAGATACGCAGTATTTT. Protein product: CASSYSASYTDTQYF.

V gene TRBV23-1 combines with J gene TRBJ1-2; D gene uncertain. TRBV23-1 is filed as an ORF, its function uncertain. The CDR3 is made up of 11 amino acids. Trimming took off 6 bases at V and 4 bases at J, with 6 bases between the two ends. In nucleotides, the CDR3 is TGCGCCAGCAGGGATGTCTATGGCTACACCTTC. Translating it yields CASRDVYGYTF.

The V call is TRBV21-1, the J call TRBJ2-6; the table's D call of TRBD1 was not tested on the DNA. TRBV21-1 is assigned pseudogene status. This CDR3 region has 19 residues. In DNA, the CDR3 is TGTGCCAGCAGCAAAGTAAGAGAACAGGGGGTAACTGGGGCCAACGTCCTGACTTTC. This encodes CASSKVREQGVTGANVLTF.

V usage is TRBV25-1 and J usage is TRBJ1-6, with D perhaps TRBD1 (5 bases). CDR3 length: 16 residues. Germline V lookup: CDR1 MGHDK, CDR2 SYGVNS. Trimming stripped 2 bases from V and 3 bases from J, with 11 bases between. CDR3 in amino acids: CASSEEGIVYNSPLHF. The CDR3, as DNA: TGTGCCAGCAGTGAAGAGGGGATCGTCTATAATTCACCCCTCCACTTT. The full variable domain, in which reference TRBV25-1 and TRBJ1-6 provide the parts outside the CDR3, is EADIYQTPRYLVIGTGKKITLECSQTMGHDKMYWYQQDPGMELHLIHYSYGVNSTEKGDLSSESTVSRIRTEHFPLTLESARPSHTSQYLCASSEEGIVYNSPLHFGNGTRLTVT.